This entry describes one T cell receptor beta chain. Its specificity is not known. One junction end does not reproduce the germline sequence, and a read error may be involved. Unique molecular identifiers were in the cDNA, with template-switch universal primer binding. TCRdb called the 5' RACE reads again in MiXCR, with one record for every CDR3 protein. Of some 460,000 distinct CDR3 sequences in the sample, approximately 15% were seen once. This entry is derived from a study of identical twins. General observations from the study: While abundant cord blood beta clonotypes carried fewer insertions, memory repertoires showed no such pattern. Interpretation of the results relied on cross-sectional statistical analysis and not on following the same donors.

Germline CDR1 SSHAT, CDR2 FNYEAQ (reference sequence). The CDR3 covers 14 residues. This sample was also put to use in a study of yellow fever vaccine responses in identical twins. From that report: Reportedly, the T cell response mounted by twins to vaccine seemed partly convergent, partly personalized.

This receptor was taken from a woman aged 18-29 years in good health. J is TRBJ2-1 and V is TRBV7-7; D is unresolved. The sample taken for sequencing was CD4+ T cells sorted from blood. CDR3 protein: CASSLGSSGNEQFF. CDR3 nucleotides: TGTGCTAGCAGCTTGGGCAGCAGTGGGAATGAGCAGTTCTTC.